The clone carrying this T cell receptor beta chain was seen a handful of times. Its antigen is not known. This record comes from a study of T-cell reconstitution after alpha-beta-depleted transplantation in children. The study, taken as a whole, reports: One year post-transplant, T-cell counts and diversity were largely derived from T cells produced anew. By about two months after transplant, alpha-beta T cells reportedly arose from several hundred graft clones that had expanded. Diversity of TCRbeta at day 60 was high in some patients, arising from surviving recipient T cells and thymic progenitors.

Preparation of the TCRbeta library used unique molecular identifiers. TCRdb analysed the PCR reads with MiXCR anew, one entry per CDR3 protein. The table shows around 960,000 distinct CDR3 sequences, with around 30% occurring only once. The germline V gene encodes CDR1 LGHNA and CDR2 YSLEER. This CDR3 has 18 amino acids. J was trimmed by 0 bases and V by 0 bases; bases with no gene match: 9. The source is a boy younger than two who had a stem cell transplant for SCID, so the T cells may come from the graft donor. The sequences come from PBMCs, mostly from graft donor cells, collected 360 days after TCRalphabeta/CD19-depleted stem cell transplant. This rearrangement joins TRBV4-3 to TRBJ2-7; the match to TRBD2 covers 9 bases. The DNA of the CDR3 is TGCGCCAGCAGCCAAGATCGTAATAGCGGGGGTTACTCCTACGAGCAGTACTTC. This translates into CASSQDRNSGGYSYEQYF.